This T cell receptor (beta chain) came from a study of blood T cell repertoires in COVID-19. Germline assignment: CDR1 MDHEN and CDR2 SYDVKM. V was trimmed by 6 bases and J by 6 bases, leaving 17 bases between them. There are 14 residues in the CDR3. The participants were between about 18 and 100 years old and came from roughly 25 US areas. Recovery meant two consecutive negative NP/OP PCR tests, professional clearance, or resolved symptoms. Authors' methods: Amplification with reference gene primers provided the estimates of nucleated cell counts. The table came from immunoSEQ multiplex PCR; TCRdb's copy has only in-frame clones and leaves some out. That table furnishes V, J and clone size, whereas the DNA furnished D and trimming. The table has fewer than 250,000 clones, roughly 82% seen once; the top ten hold 2% to 2.5%.

The origin of this receptor is a woman aged 45-60 years who had recovered from COVID-19. The gene calls are TRBV28 and TRBJ1-1, with a possible D match to TRBD1 (5 bases). The sequenced material came from PBMCs or T cells enriched from blood (not recorded which). In nucleotides, the CDR3 is TGTGCCAGCAGGTTTCGGGGGAGAGCGGCTGAAGCTTTCTTT. This encodes CASRFRGRAAEAFF.